The 7 T cell receptor beta chains presented below share a single source sample, sequenced in a study of metastatic and nonmetastatic thyroid tumors. TCRdb re-clonotyped the PCR reads via MiXCR. The sample carries 9,000 to 13,000 clones, almost 30% recorded once. Not a single patient had been given any form of treatment at any point before undergoing thyroid surgery. Sequencing used tumor tissue. The origin of the receptors is a female donor with papillary thyroid cancer or a benign thyroid nodule (not recorded which). Some clones in this sample may be carry-over from other donors' samples.

As concerns this clone: Germline and junction disagree at one end, which may indicate a read error. The V gene is TRBV20-1, the J gene TRBJ2-2; D perhaps matches TRBD2 (6 bases). CDR1 and CDR2 (germline): DFQATT, SNEGSKA (reference sequence). The CDR3 covers 15 residues. CDR3 in amino acids: CSATWDQTNTGGLFF. CDR3 bases: TGCAGTGCTACTTGGGATCAGACGAACACCGGGGGGCTGTTTTTT.

Only a few counts were recorded for this clone. This sequence joins TRBV18 and TRBJ2-1; 13 bases fit TRBD2. J was trimmed by 1 base and V by 6 bases; bases with no gene match: 6. The CDR3 runs to 17 residues. Germline-derived CDR1 and CDR2 are KGHSH and LQKENI. CDR3 DNA: TGTGCCAGCTCTCCCCTGGGACTAGCGGGATCCTACAATGAGCAGTTCTTC. This translates into CASSPLGLAGSYNEQFF.

The chain uses TRBV7-9 and TRBJ1-2, with 9 bases matching TRBD1. V shed 5 bases and J 2 bases; nucleotides not matched to a gene: 6. The V gene's germline CDR1 is SEHNR and CDR2 FQNEAQ (reference sequence). CDR3 length: 15 amino acids. CDR3 sequence reads: CASSRGTGTNYGYTF. The CDR3 DNA sequence: TGTGCCAGCAGCCGCGGGACAGGGACAAACTATGGCTACACCTTC.

J is TRBJ2-1 and V is TRBV5-5; D might be TRBD1 (6 bases). The germline gives CDR1 SGHKS, CDR2 YYEKEE (reference sequence). The V gene lost 6 bases and the J gene lost 9 bases, with 13 bases spanning the gap. The CDR3 runs to 12 residues. The CDR3 sequence: CASTLTGTEQFF. Written as DNA, the CDR3 is TGTGCCAGCACCCTCACAGGGACTGAGCAGTTCTTC.

The chain recombines TRBV6-6 with TRBJ2-5; the match to TRBD1 covers 9 bases. The CDR3 length is 15 residues. From germline, CDR1 is MNHNY and CDR2 SVGAGI (reference sequence). V trimming: 0 bases; J trimming: 5 bases; junction bases outside the gene matches: 4. The CDR3 region is CASSYSGQGRETQYF. CDR3 DNA: TGTGCCAGCAGTTACTCGGGACAGGGTAGGGAGACCCAGTACTTC.

This sequence joins TRBV12-3 or TRBV12-4 and TRBJ1-6, with no clear D. The V gene lost 1 base and the J gene lost 9 bases, with 13 bases spanning the gap. The CDR3 has 15 amino acids. As DNA, the CDR3 is TGTGCCAGCAGTTTAGTAGGGTTCCCGGGTTCACCCCTCCACTTT. Translating gives CASSLVGFPGSPLHF.

The gene calls are TRBV11-2 and TRBJ2-7; D possibly corresponds to TRBD2 (5 bases). Germline V gene sequence: CDR1 SGHAT, CDR2 FQNNGV. The CDR3 spans 17 residues. V was cut by 1 base and J by 3 bases, with 19 bases left in between. The CDR3 loop is CASSLGPGKAKHYEQYF. The DNA for the CDR3 is TGTGCCAGCAGCTTAGGACCGGGGAAGGCCAAACACTACGAGCAGTACTTC.